This TCR beta chain was identified during a study of T cell changes during pregnancy in multiple sclerosis (dated by TCRdb to about 2019). A note on the overall study: The study examined how the T cell repertoire changed over the course of pregnancy in women with multiple sclerosis.

Unmatched junction bases come to 12, with V trimmed by 1 base and J by 4 bases. CDR1 and CDR2 are drawn from the germline V gene: KGHSH, LQKENI. Including the terminal cysteine and phenylalanine, the CDR3 comprises 17 residues. Of the read, only the CDR3 DNA is kept; its 51 bases are in frame from base 1. On this clone itself: No cognate antigen has been identified for it. There are no base qualities to consult, and no much larger clone falls within one base.

The library was built by means of the immunoSEQ multiplex PCR assay. The clones in this table, taken by TCRdb from immuneACCESS, are in-frame only. Not every clone is retained; where verified, under half of the shortfall comes from an unresolved V gene, and the cause of the rest is unknown. For this sample there are approximately 50,000 clones; less than 95% appear just once. Of the sample, around 0.34% is held by the ten largest clones. Sequences were derived from CD4+ T cells from peripheral blood mononuclear cells, sampled in the third trimester of pregnancy. This clonotype was sampled from a female donor with multiple sclerosis, enrolled in a pregnancy study. The receptor chain draws on TRBV18 and TRBJ1-1; 7 middle bases align to TRBD1. The encoded CDR3 is CASSPRMEGASVTEAFF. In nucleotide form, the sequence is TGTGCCAGCTCACCACGGATGGAGGGGGCGTCGGTCACTGAAGCTTTCTTT.